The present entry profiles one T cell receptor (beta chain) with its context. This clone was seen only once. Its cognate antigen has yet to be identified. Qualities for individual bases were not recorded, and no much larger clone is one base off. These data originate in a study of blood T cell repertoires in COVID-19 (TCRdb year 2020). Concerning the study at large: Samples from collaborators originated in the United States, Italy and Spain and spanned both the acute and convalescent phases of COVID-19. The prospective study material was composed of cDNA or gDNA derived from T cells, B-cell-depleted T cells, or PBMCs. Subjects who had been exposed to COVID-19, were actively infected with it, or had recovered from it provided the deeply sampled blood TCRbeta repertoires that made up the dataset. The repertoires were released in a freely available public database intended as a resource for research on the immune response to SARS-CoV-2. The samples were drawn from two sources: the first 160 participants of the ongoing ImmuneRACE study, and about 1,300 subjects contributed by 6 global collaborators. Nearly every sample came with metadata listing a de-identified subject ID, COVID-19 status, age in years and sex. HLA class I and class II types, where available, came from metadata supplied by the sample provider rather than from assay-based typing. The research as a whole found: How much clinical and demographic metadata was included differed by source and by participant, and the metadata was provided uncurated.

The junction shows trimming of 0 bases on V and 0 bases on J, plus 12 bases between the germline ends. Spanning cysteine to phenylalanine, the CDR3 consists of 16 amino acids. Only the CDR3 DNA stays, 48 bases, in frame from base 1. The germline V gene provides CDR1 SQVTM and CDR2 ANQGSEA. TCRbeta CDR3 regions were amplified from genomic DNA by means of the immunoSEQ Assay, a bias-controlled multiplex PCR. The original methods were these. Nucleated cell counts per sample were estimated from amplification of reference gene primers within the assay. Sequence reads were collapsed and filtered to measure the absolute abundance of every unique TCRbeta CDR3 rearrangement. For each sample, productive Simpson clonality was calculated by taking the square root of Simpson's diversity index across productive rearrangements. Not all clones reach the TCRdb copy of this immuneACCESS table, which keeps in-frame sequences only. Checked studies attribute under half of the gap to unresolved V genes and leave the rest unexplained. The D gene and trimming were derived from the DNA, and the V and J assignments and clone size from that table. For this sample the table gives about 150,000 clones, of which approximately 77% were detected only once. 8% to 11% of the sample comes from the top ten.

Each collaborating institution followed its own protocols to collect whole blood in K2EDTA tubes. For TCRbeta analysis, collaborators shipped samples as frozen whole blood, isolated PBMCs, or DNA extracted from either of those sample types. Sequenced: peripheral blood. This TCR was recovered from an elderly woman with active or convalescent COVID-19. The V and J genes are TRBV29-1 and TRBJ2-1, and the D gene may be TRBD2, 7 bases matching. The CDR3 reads CSVEEGRGGSYNEQFF. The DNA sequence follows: TGCAGCGTTGAAGAGGGAAGGGGGGGCTCCTACAATGAGCAGTTCTTC.